The clone carrying this T cell receptor (beta chain) was seen ten or more times. Researchers amplified the TCR beta CDR3 regions from RNA transcripts. The TCR CDR3 first-round RT-PCR relied on the HTBI primer set. In TCRdb, the multiplex PCR reads were re-called with MiXCR into one record per CDR3 protein. The sample has about 400,000 distinct CDR3 sequences, about 14% seen once. Germline assignment: CDR1 MDHEN and CDR2 SYDVKM. Trimming removed 7 bases from V and 6 bases from J, with 24 bases in between. The CDR3 contains 16 residues. This sample is part of a study of T cells in Graves' hyperthyroidism and ophthalmopathy.

Sequencing input: blood. The receptor was derived from a man aged 50-60 years with Graves' ophthalmopathy. The chain uses TRBV28 and TRBJ1-1, with a tentative D call TRBD1 (5 bases). CDR3 in amino acids: CASNPSLVGGPSEAFF. In DNA form, the CDR3 reads TGTGCCAGCAATCCCTCGTTGGTGGGGGGACCCTCTGAAGCTTTCTTT.